A single sample gave rise to the 16 T cell receptor beta chains below, sequenced in a study of tissue T cells after allogeneic stem cell transplantation. The data were produced by immunoSEQ multiplex PCR, yet TCRdb's version contains in-frame clones alone and is incomplete. Counted here are under 2,500 clones, approximately 64% occurring once; the ten biggest clones make up roughly 2.9%. Input material: gut tissue. Receptors were obtained from a female BALB/c mouse in good health. Strain haplotype at MHC: H2-d.

Comment on this clone: The listed genes are named as in mouse. The read terminates 1 residue ahead of where the CDR3 ends, so the germline J gene completes it. This chain links TRBV17 with TRBJ1-1, with 9 bases aligning to TRBD1. Germline-derived CDR1 and CDR2 are MNHDT and YYDKIL. V was clipped by 1 base and J by 4 bases; unmatched bases: 1. CDR3 length: 14 amino acids. The sequenced part of the CDR3 DNA is TGTGCTAGCAGTAGAGGGGGACAGGGCACAGAAGTCTTC. This gives the protein CASSRGGQGTEVF. The CDR3, in full, reads CASSRGGQGTEVFF.

This clone has just a few counts. The germline and genes are mouse ones. The read terminates 1 residue ahead of where the CDR3 ends, so the germline J gene completes it. The J gene is TRBJ1-2, the V gene TRBV20, with a weak D call TRBD1 (6 bases). The CDR3 totals 10 residues. Germline CDR1 GFQATS, CDR2 STVNSAI. CDR3 protein: CAGGGSDYTF. Partial CDR3 DNA: TGTGCTGGAGGGGGCTCCGACTACACC.

As concerns this clone: The genes are named according to mouse. The read terminates 1 residue ahead of where the CDR3 ends, so the germline J gene completes it. This rearrangement joins TRBV31 to TRBJ1-1, with 7 bases identical to TRBD1. V lost 0 bases and J lost 0; bases outside the gene matches: 1. Germline lookup yields CDR1 GKSSPN and CDR2 SITVG. The CDR3 is 14 amino acids. CDR3 residues: CAWSLGQANTEVFF. The DNA read from the CDR3 is TGTGCCTGGAGTCTAGGACAGGCAAACACAGAAGTCTTC.

A remark on this clone: These gene names are mouse names. The CDR3 goes on 1 residue after the read ends, and that part is filled in from the germline J gene. V is TRBV17 and J is TRBJ2-5; D remains unclear. Germline V gene sequence: CDR1 MNHDT, CDR2 YYDKIL. V lost 9 bases and J 6 bases, leaving 4 bases between the germline ends. CDR3 length: 9 residues. The CDR3 loop is CASGDTQYF. CDR3 DNA, as far as it was read: TGTGCTAGTGGGGACACCCAGTAC. Full variable domain (remainder filled in from reference TRBV17 and TRBJ2-5): DTTVKQNPRYKLARVGKPVNLICSQTMNHDTMYWYQKKPNQAPKLLLFYYDKILNREADTFEKFQSSRPNNSFCSLYIGSAGLEYSAMYLCASGDTQYFGPGTRLLVL.

As for this clone: Germline and genes here are mouse. The read ends 1 residue shy of where the CDR3 ends; the end is completed using the germline J gene. V is TRBV16 and J is TRBJ1-1; tentative D call: TRBD1 (5 bases). V lost 2 bases and J 7 bases, leaving 5 bases between the germline ends. The CDR3 length is 11 residues. Looked up from germline, CDR1 is SGHSA and CDR2 is FRNQAP. CDR3 DNA, as far as it was read: TGTGCAAGCAGCTTACAGGGAGAAGTCTTC. Its protein product is CASSLQGEVF. The full CDR3 is CASSLQGEVFF.

On this clone: Genes and germline come from the mouse. Read coverage stops 1 residue before the CDR3 terminus; the germline J gene supplies the remainder. The rearrangement uses TRBV1 and TRBJ1-6; 7 bases map to TRBD1. TRBJ1-6 is known as an ORF, though its function is uncertain. Germline CDR1 NSQYPW, CDR2 LRSPGD (reference sequence). V dropped 1 base and J dropped 6; count of bases not matched to a gene: 0. CDR3 length equals 14 residues. The covered CDR3 bases are TGCACCTGCAGTGCAGGACAGGGTAATTCGCCCCTCTAC. It is translated as CTCSAGQGNSPLY. The whole CDR3 sequence reads CTCSAGQGNSPLYF.

Comments on this clone: The germline and genes are mouse ones. The DNA ends 1 residue before the CDR3 does, and the rest of the CDR3 is filled in from the germline J gene. This chain joins TRBV17 and TRBJ2-4; TRBD2 matches at 7 bases. With V trimmed by 3 bases and J by 0 bases, 3 bases remained unmatched. The V gene's germline CDR1 is MNHDT and CDR2 YYDKIL. CDR3 length: 15 residues. CDR3 sequence: CASSSWGLSQNTLYF. CDR3 bases read: TGTGCTAGCAGTAGCTGGGGGTTGAGTCAAAACACCTTGTAC.

On this clone itself: Mouse gene names and germline throughout. The observed sequence ends 1 residue before the CDR3 terminus, with the missing tail filled in from the germline J gene. This chain joins TRBV31 and TRBJ1-1; D is ambiguous. CDR3 length equals 14 residues. Trimming took 1 base from V and 4 from J, leaving 13 bases between them. Germline lookup yields CDR1 GKSSPN and CDR2 SITVG. This CDR3 is CAWSPPRAGTEVFF. The sequenced CDR3 bases are TGTGCCTGGAGTCCCCCAAGGGCGGGCACAGAAGTCTTC.

On this clone itself: Gene names are mouse gene names. The CDR3 goes on 1 residue after the read ends, and that part is filled in from the germline J gene. The chain employs TRBV24 and TRBJ2-5, with TRBD1 as a possible D gene (6 bases). Germline V lookup: CDR1 KGHTA, CDR2 FRNEEI. CDR3 size: 14 residues. Trimming cost V 9 bases and J 0 bases, with 13 bases left between them. The part of the CDR3 DNA that was read is TGTGCCAGAAGATCCGGGACAAACCAAGACACCCAGTAC. It is translated as CARRSGTNQDTQY. The CDR3 in its entirety is CARRSGTNQDTQYF.

With regard to this clone: The gene names here belong to mouse. The read terminates 1 residue ahead of where the CDR3 ends, so the germline J gene completes it. The chain recombines TRBV13-1 with TRBJ2-3; TRBD2 matches at 9 bases. V lost 6 bases, J lost 5 bases, and 10 bases stayed unmatched. The length of the CDR3 is 15 residues. Looked up from germline, CDR1 is NSHNY and CDR2 is SYGAGN. Partial CDR3 DNA: TGTGCCAGCAAACAAAAAAGACTGGGGGAAGAAACGCTGTAT. Translated: CASKQKRLGEETLY. The CDR3 as a whole reads CASKQKRLGEETLYF.

This clone turned up a few times. Mouse gene names apply. The read falls 1 residue short of the CDR3 end, and the missing part is taken from the germline J gene. The chain links TRBV4 to TRBJ1-3; D uncertain. The V gene lost 4 bases and the J gene lost 0 bases, with 7 bases spanning the gap. Germline loops: CDR1 LGHDT, CDR2 YNNKQL (reference sequence). CDR3 length: 14 residues. Partial CDR3 DNA: TGTGCCAGCAGCTTACATCGTTCTGGAAATACGCTCTAT. It specifies CASSLHRSGNTLY. The CDR3 as a whole reads CASSLHRSGNTLYF.

As concerns this clone: Gene names denote mouse genes. The read terminates 1 residue ahead of where the CDR3 ends, so the germline J gene completes it. This chain links TRBV19 with TRBJ2-1; the D gene is possibly TRBD1 (6 bases). The V and J ends lost 5 bases and 2 bases respectively, with 17 bases between them. CDR3 length: 16 amino acids. Per the germline V gene, CDR1 is FNHDT and CDR2 is SITEND (reference sequence). The part of the CDR3 DNA that was read is TGTGCCAGCAGCCCCCGGGACAAGGGCTACTATGCTGAGCAGTTC. Its translation: CASSPRDKGYYAEQF. The full CDR3 reads CASSPRDKGYYAEQFF.

The table lists this clone with a count of one. Genes and germline come from the mouse. The sequence runs out 1 residue before the end of the CDR3; the remainder is reconstructed from the germline J gene. The rearrangement uses TRBV13-1 and TRBJ2-4; unclear D gene. Germline CDR1 and CDR2: NSHNY and SYGAGN. Trimming left V 0 bases short and J 0 bases short, with 5 bases between. The CDR3 is 14 amino acids. The CDR3 sequence: CASSDAPSQNTLYF. Partial CDR3 DNA: TGTGCCAGCAGTGATGCGCCTAGTCAAAACACCTTGTAC.

Details on this clone: Gene names and germline match the mouse. The read finishes 1 residue shy of the CDR3 end, and the germline J gene is used to complete it. J is TRBJ2-7 and V is TRBV20, with TRBD1 as a possible D gene (5 bases). The length of the CDR3 is 12 residues. V was trimmed by 2 bases and J by 2 bases, leaving 7 bases between them. Germline V lookup: CDR1 GFQATS, CDR2 STVNSAI. CDR3 DNA (partial): TGTGGTGCTAGGTCGGACACCTATGAACAGTAC. It specifies CGARSDTYEQY. The entire CDR3 reads CGARSDTYEQYF.

Turning to this clone: The genes and germline here are from mouse. The read ends 1 residue early relative to the CDR3; the germline J gene fills the gap. This chain uses TRBV5 with TRBJ2-2, with 7 positions matching TRBD1. From germline, CDR1 is LGHNA and CDR2 YNLKQL (reference sequence). The CDR3 runs to 16 residues. V lost 4 bases and J lost 0; bases outside the gene matches: 5. The CDR3 spells CASSPHRGTNTGQLYF. The CDR3 DNA, read in part, is TGTGCCAGCAGCCCCCACAGGGGAACAAACACCGGGCAGCTCTAC.

In the case of this clone: Mouse gene names and germline throughout. The CDR3 extends 1 residue past the end of the read, so its final part is completed from the germline J gene. J is TRBJ1-5 and V is TRBV31; D perhaps matches TRBD1 (5 bases). The germline V gene encodes CDR1 GKSSPN and CDR2 SITVG. Trimming cost V 3 bases and J 7 bases, with 13 bases left between them. The CDR3 contains 13 residues. The CDR3 protein is CAWRGIGGQAPLF. The CDR3 DNA, read in part, is TGTGCCTGGAGAGGCATCGGGGGGCAGGCTCCGCTT. The variable domain in full, with the rest retrieved from reference TRBV31 and TRBJ1-5, is AQTIHQWPVAEIKAVGSPLSLGCTIKGKSSPNLYWYWQATGGTLQQLFYSITVGQVESVVQLNLSASRPKDDQFILSTEKLLLSHSGFYLCAWRGIGGQAPLFGEGTRLSVL.